These T cell receptor beta chains were read from a single sample in a study of human T cells and chemical hapten exposure. TCRdb processed the RACE reads anew with MiXCR; each CDR3 protein has one entry. The top ten clones hold around 8.8% of a sample with about 350,000 distinct CDR3 sequences, about 5% of them seen once. Sequenced material: whole blood, taken in connection with sensitization to the hapten diphenylcyclopropenone (DPC). These receptor sequences come from a woman aged 18-35 years with alopecia areata. Some clones in this sample may be carry-over from other donors' samples. Each CDR3 is given with its conserved first and last residue. The D gene is left open where the match is weak. Clone size is shown for a subset of rows, as once, few, many or a class of expanded clone.

size,V,D,J,DNA,CDR3
few,TRBV7-8,TRBD2,TRBJ2-5,TGTGCCAGCAGCTTAGTCCCGGTCGGTAGCGGGGGGCAAGAGACCCAGTACTTC,CASSLVPVGSGGQETQYF
NA,TRBV6-5,NA,TRBJ1-1,TGTGCCAGCAGCCAGCCGATGAACACTGAAGCTTTCTTT,CASSQPMNTEAFF
NA,TRBV28,NA,TRBJ1-5,TGTGCCAGCGGAATTATATGGCAGCCCCAGCATTTT,CASGIIWQPQHF
few,TRBV20-1,TRBD1,TRBJ2-7,TGCAGTGCTCAGGGCGGGACAGGGGGCAACGAGCAGTACTTC,CSAQGGTGGNEQYF
few,TRBV12-3/TRBV12-4,NA,TRBJ1-1,TGTGCCATACAGGGCCCCACTGAAGCTTTCTTT,CAIQGPTEAFF
many,TRBV4-2,NA,TRBJ2-7,TGTGCCAGCAGCCAAGAGAGTAGGTACGAGCAGTACTTC,CASSQESRYEQYF
many,TRBV7-2,TRBD1,TRBJ2-7,TGTGCCAGCAGCTTGAACAGGGGCCACGAGCAGTACTTC,CASSLNRGHEQYF
NA,TRBV27,NA,TRBJ2-5,TGTGCCAGCAGTAAAAAGTACCAAGAGACCCAGTACTTC,CASSKKYQETQYF
many,TRBV7-2,NA,TRBJ1-1,TGTGCCAGCAGCTTAGTTTCGTCAGGACCTGAAGCTTTCTTT,CASSLVSSGPEAFF
many,TRBV2,NA,TRBJ1-4,TGTGCCAGCAGTGGGCCCGCAACTAATGAAAAACTGTTTTTT,CASSGPATNEKLFF
NA,TRBV27,TRBD2,TRBJ2-2,TGTGCCAGCAGTTTTTCCTCACCTAGCGGGGTCACCGAGGAGCTGTTTTTT,CASSFSSPSGVTEELFF
few,TRBV11-3,NA,TRBJ2-3,TGTGCCAGCAGCGGCGGGTCCCGAGGGGATACGCAGTATTTT,CASSGGSRGDTQYF
NA,TRBV5-1,TRBD1,TRBJ2-5,TGCGCCAGCAGCGACAGGGGGATTGGCGAGACCCAGTACTTC,CASSDRGIGETQYF
many,TRBV7-9,NA,TRBJ2-5,TGTGCCGGGGGTCAAGAGACCCAGTACTTC,CAGGQETQYF
many,TRBV9,NA,TRBJ2-1,TGTGCCAGCAGGGGACGGTCTGGGAATGAGCAGTTCTTC,CASRGRSGNEQFF
few,TRBV6-5,NA,TRBJ1-1,TGCCCCGCCCGCGACGACAGGCAATCTGAAGCTTTCTTT,CPARDDRQSEAFF
few,TRBV2,NA,TRBJ1-3,TGTGCCAGCCGAGGGGACGGGTACACCATATATTTT,CASRGDGYTIYF
few,TRBV7-8,NA,TRBJ2-3,TGTGCCAGCGGGATTACCGCTACGCAGTATTTT,CASGITATQYF
NA,TRBV3-1,NA,TRBJ2-2,TGTGCCAGCAGCCAATATCCCCTTACCGGGGAGCTGTTTTTT,CASSQYPLTGELFF
few,TRBV10-3,NA,TRBJ2-4,TGTGCCATCAGGGGGACCGGGGAGGACATTCAGTACTTC,CAIRGTGEDIQYF
many,TRBV15,NA,TRBJ2-2,TGTGCCACCACCGACACCGGGGAGCTGTTTTTT,CATTDTGELFF
many,TRBV29-1,TRBD1,TRBJ1-1,TGCAGCGTCAGGGGGGACACTGAAGCTTTCTTT,CSVRGDTEAFF
many,TRBV4-2,NA,TRBJ1-2,TGTGCCAGCAGCCAAGGAGGCGGTATCTATGGCTACACCTTC,CASSQGGGIYGYTF
NA,TRBV6-5,NA,TRBJ2-5,TGTGCCAGCTGGATCCGGCCAACCCAAGAGACCCAGTACTTC,CASWIRPTQETQYF
few,TRBV7-2,NA,TRBJ2-4,TGTGCCAGCAGCTCCCGAGGGGCAGTGACAGCCAAAAACATTCAGTACTTC,CASSSRGAVTAKNIQYF
NA,TRBV12-3/TRBV12-4,TRBD1,TRBJ1-2,TGTGCCAGCAGCGCCTGGCAGGGGGAGTATGGCTACACCTTC,CASSAWQGEYGYTF
many,TRBV5-1,TRBD1,TRBJ1-1,TGCGCCAGCAGCTTATCTGGGACAGTGAACACTGAAGCTTTCTTT,CASSLSGTVNTEAFF
many,TRBV5-1,TRBD1,TRBJ2-1,TGCGCCAGCAGCTTGGTTACAGGGGGCGCGGATGAGCAGTTCTTC,CASSLVTGGADEQFF
few,TRBV20-1,NA,TRBJ2-3,TGCAGTGCGGCGCCGGGAGCGGCAGATACGCAGTATTTT,CSAAPGAADTQYF
many,TRBV7-9,NA,TRBJ1-5,TGTGCCAGCAGCTTAGTAAAAGGTGCGGACCTCAATCAGCCCCAGCATTTT,CASSLVKGADLNQPQHF
NA,TRBV2,NA,TRBJ2-1,TGTGCCAGCAGTGAGAACTACAATGAGCAGTTCTTC,CASSENYNEQFF
few,TRBV6-6,NA,TRBJ1-2,TGTGCCAGCAGTTACTCCACAGGGCTAGGTTATGGCTACACCTTC,CASSYSTGLGYGYTF
few,TRBV6-1,TRBD1,TRBJ2-5,TGTGCCAGCAGGGCCAGACAGGGTCAACGAGAGACCCAGTACTTC,CASRARQGQRETQYF
few,TRBV7-2,TRBD1,TRBJ1-4,TGTGCCAGCAGCTTAGCGACAGGGACTAATGAAAAACTGTTTTTT,CASSLATGTNEKLFF
many,TRBV6-5,NA,TRBJ1-4,TGTGCCAGCAGTTACACCCCCCCGGGGCTTGCAACTAATGAAAAACTGTTTTTT,CASSYTPPGLATNEKLFF
many,TRBV4-2,NA,TRBJ2-3,TGTGCCAGCAGCCAAGATACTGGGCTCTCGCAGGATACGCAGTATTTT,CASSQDTGLSQDTQYF
few,TRBV4-3,NA,TRBJ2-5,TGCGCCAGCAGCCAAGATTTGGAAGGGTTACAAGAGACCCAGTACTTC,CASSQDLEGLQETQYF
many,TRBV12-3/TRBV12-4,NA,TRBJ1-1,TGTGCCAGCAGTCTTTCAGACCGATGGAACACTGAAGCTTTCTTT,CASSLSDRWNTEAFF
many,TRBV4-3,NA,TRBJ2-6,TGCGCCAGCAGCCAAGGGACTGCTGGGGCCAACGTCCTGACTTTC,CASSQGTAGANVLTF
many,TRBV5-6,TRBD2,TRBJ2-1,TGTGCCAGCAGCTTGGCCATTGGCGGGGGGCTCCGAGACTCCTACAATGAGCAGTTCTTC,CASSLAIGGGLRDSYNEQFF
few,TRBV20-1,NA,TRBJ1-1,TGCAGTGCTAGAGATACGGGACTCACGAACACTGAAGCTTTCTTT,CSARDTGLTNTEAFF
many,TRBV20-1,NA,TRBJ1-1,TGCAGTGGGATGGACAAGAACACTGAAGCTTTCTTT,CSGMDKNTEAFF
many,TRBV5-5,NA,TRBJ1-4,TGTGCCAGCAGCTTGAGAGGGGACCCGGATGAAAAACTGTTTTTT,CASSLRGDPDEKLFF
many,TRBV28,TRBD1,TRBJ2-4,TGTGCCAGCGGACAGGGCCAAAACATTCAGTACTTC,CASGQGQNIQYF
few,TRBV28,NA,TRBJ2-2,TGTGCCAGCAGTCAACAGACTCCCGGGGAGCTGTTTTTT,CASSQQTPGELFF
many,TRBV12-3/TRBV12-4,TRBD2,TRBJ2-3,TGTGCCAGCAGCCCGGGTAGCGGGGGTCCAGATACGCAGTATTTT,CASSPGSGGPDTQYF
few,TRBV7-2,NA,TRBJ1-4,TGTGCCAGCAGCTTAAGTGGCCTTTCCCTATCCAATGAAAAACTGTTTTTT,CASSLSGLSLSNEKLFF
many,TRBV7-2,TRBD1,TRBJ2-7,TGTGCCAGCAGCTCGACAGGGCACGAGCAGTACTTC,CASSSTGHEQYF